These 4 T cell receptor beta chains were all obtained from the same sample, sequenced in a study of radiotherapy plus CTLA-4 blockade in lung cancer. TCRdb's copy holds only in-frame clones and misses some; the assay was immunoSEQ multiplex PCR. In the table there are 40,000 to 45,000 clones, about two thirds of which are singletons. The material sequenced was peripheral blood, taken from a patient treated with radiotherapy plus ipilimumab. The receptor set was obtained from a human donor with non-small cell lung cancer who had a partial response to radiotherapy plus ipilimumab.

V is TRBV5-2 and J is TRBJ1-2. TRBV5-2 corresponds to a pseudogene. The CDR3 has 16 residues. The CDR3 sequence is CASKQLGVRKTYGYTF. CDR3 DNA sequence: TGTGCCAGCAAGCAACTGGGAGTACGAAAGACCTATGGCTACACCTTC.

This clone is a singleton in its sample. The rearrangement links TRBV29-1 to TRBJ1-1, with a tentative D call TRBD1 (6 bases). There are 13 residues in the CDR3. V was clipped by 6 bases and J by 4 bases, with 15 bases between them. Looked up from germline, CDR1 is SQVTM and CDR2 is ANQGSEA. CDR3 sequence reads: CSVAAGQTTEAFF. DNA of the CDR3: TGCAGCGTCGCCGCCGGACAGACCACTGAAGCTTTCTTT.

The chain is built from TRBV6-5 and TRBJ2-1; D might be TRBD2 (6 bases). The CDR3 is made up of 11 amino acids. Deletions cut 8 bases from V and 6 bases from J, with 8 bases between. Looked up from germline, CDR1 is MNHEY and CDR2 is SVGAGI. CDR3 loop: CASRGFNEQFF. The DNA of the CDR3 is TGTGCCAGCCGGGGGTTCAATGAGCAGTTCTTC.

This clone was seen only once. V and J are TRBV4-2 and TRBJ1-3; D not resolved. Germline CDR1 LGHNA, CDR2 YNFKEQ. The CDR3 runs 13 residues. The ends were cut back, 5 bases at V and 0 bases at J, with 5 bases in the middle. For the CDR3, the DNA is TGTGCCAGCAGCTTGGCCTCTGGAAACACCATATATTTT. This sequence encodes CASSLASGNTIYF.